A selection of T cell receptor beta chains follows, all from one sample in a study of read filtering for tumor transcriptome and immune sequencing. TCRdb re-called the reads with MiXCR, one entry per CDR3 protein. The sample yields some 41,000 distinct CDR3 sequences, around 15% seen once. Specimen: a population of CD138-negative cells sorted from bone marrow. The receptors were sampled from a donor at least 40 years old with multiple myeloma. Both conserved end residues are part of each CDR3. D genes are given only for firm matches. The size entry gives once, few, many or a size class.

v_gene	j_gene	abundance	d_gene	CDR3aa	CDR3nt
TRBV4-1	TRBJ2-1	many	TRBD1	CASSQAQGSSYNEQFF	TGCGCCAGCAGCCAGGCACAGGGGAGCTCCTACAATGAGCAGTTCTTC
TRBV12-3/TRBV12-4	TRBJ2-3	many	NA	CASDPGDTDTQYF	TGTGCCAGCGATCCCGGGGACACAGATACGCAGTATTTT
TRBV27	TRBJ2-7	many	TRBD2	CASSSLAGRNIEQYF	TGTGCCAGCAGTTCCCTAGCGGGAAGGAATATCGAGCAGTACTTC
TRBV18	TRBJ2-2	many	NA	CASSPSASRHTGELFF	TGTGCCAGCTCACCATCGGCTAGCCGACACACCGGGGAGCTGTTTTTT
TRBV19	TRBJ1-5	many	NA	CASMERDNQPQHF	TGTGCCAGTATGGAGAGGGACAATCAGCCCCAGCATTTT
TRBV29-1	TRBJ1-4	many	NA	CSVGSTGFKGGKLFF	TGCAGCGTGGGGAGCACAGGATTTAAAGGAGGAAAACTGTTTTTT
TRBV7-8	TRBJ1-5	many	NA	CASSSDQGSGVGNQPQHF	TGTGCCAGCAGCTCGGATCAGGGTTCGGGGGTAGGCAATCAGCCCCAGCATTTT
TRBV7-8	TRBJ2-2	many	NA	CASSARTVNTGELFF	TGTGCCAGCAGCGCCCGGACAGTGAACACCGGGGAGCTGTTTTTT
TRBV12-5	TRBJ2-7	many	TRBD2	CASGKSGGGYEQYF	TGTGCTAGTGGTAAAAGCGGGGGAGGCTACGAGCAGTACTTC
TRBV6-6	TRBJ2-5	few	NA	CASSPQGPGETQYF	TGTGCCAGCAGTCCACAGGGTCCGGGAGAGACCCAGTACTTC
TRBV11-2	TRBJ2-3	few	NA	CASSWGGDSSTDTQYF	TGTGCCAGCAGCTGGGGCGGGGACAGCAGCACAGATACGCAGTATTTT
TRBV20-1	TRBJ1-1	many	NA	CSASPRQLGGRQAFF	TGCAGTGCTAGCCCCCGACAGTTGGGAGGTCGACAAGCTTTCTTT